This TCR beta chain comes out of a study of type 1 and type 2 diabetes patients. The CDR3 covers 15 residues. Germline lookup yields CDR1 LGHNA and CDR2 YNFKEQ. Between the trimmed V and J ends, which lost 4 bases and 6 bases, there was a span of 13 bases. This clonotype was counted between two and nine times. The PCR template was genomic DNA. Multiplex PCR with 30 forward and 13 reverse primers amplified the TCR beta CDR3. TCRdb recomputed calls from the multiplex PCR reads with MiXCR, one row per CDR3 protein. In the table there are 280,000 or so distinct CDR3 sequences, around 47% of which are singletons.

Sequencing was done on a sample of peripheral blood mononuclear cells (PBMCs). This chain connects TRBV4-2 to TRBJ1-6; D not certain. The receptor's source is a man between 18 and 29 years old with type 2 diabetes. This chain's CDR3 is CASSPADGSNSPLHF. Written as DNA, the CDR3 is TGTGCCAGCAGCCCCGCGGACGGATCTAATTCACCCCTCCACTTT.